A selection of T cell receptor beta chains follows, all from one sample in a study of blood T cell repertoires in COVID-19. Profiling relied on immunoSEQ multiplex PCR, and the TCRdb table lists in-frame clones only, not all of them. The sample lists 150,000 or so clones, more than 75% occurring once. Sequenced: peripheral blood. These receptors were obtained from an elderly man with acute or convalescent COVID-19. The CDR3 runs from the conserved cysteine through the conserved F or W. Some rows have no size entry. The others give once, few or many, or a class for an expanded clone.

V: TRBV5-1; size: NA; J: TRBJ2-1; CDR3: CASSLRLTGVGNEQFF
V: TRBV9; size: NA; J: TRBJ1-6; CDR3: CASSVYGVSNSPLHF
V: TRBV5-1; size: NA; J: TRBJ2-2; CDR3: CASSLHRRQGLSTGRTGELFF
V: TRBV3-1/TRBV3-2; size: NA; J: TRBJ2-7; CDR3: CASSQLAGNGEQYF
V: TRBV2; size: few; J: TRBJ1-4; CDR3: CASRGTGAGGLFF
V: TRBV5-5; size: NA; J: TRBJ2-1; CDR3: CASSSFPGQENEQFF
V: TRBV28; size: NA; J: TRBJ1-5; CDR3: CASRPTGVSQPQHF
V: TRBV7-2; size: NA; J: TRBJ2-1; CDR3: CASSLGPQGNEQFF
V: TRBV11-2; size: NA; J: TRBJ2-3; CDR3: CASSWGTSTDTQYF
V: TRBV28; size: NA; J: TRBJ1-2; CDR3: CASSFRVGGYTF
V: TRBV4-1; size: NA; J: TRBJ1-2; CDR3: CASSSPSRAGGKDGYTF
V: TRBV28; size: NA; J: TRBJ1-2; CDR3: CASSSGGAENYGYTF
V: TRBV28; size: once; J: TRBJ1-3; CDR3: CASSTTGGRGNTIYF
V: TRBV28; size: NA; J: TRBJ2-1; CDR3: CASSPPGLVISNEQFF
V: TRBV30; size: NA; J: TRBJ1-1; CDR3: CAWSNRLNTEAFF
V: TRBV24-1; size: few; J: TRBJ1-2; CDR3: CATSDGGQGVNYGYTF
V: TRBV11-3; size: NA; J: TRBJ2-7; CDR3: CASSSRDRAYEQYF
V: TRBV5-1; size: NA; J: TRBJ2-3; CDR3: CASSLGDSPSRDTQYF
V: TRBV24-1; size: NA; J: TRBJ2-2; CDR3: CATSGRGTGELFF
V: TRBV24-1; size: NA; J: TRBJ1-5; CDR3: CATSDSLAGLNQPQHF
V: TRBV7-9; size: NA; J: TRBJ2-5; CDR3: CASSSWWGDRGETQYF
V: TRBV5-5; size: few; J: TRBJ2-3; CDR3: CASSGGGPGDTQYF
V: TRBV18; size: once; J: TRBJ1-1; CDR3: CASSPLGQGGTEAFF
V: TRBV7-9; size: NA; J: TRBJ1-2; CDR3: CASSPGQANYGYTF
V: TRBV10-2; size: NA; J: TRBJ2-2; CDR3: CASRGLASTGELFF
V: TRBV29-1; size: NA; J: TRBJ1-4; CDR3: CSVEEQGGEKLFF
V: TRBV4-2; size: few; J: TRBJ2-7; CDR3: CASSQEYGRNYEQYF
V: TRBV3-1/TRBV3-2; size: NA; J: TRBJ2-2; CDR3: CASSQLGGKGELFF
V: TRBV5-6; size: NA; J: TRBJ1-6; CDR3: CASSLARLSSYNSPLHF
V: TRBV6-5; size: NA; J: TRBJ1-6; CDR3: CASISGLGSPLHF
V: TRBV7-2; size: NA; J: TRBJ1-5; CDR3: CASSFQGNDNQPQHF
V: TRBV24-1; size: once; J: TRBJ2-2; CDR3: CATSDQGKVHGELFF
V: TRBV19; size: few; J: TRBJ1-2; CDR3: CASSGGLEGGYTF
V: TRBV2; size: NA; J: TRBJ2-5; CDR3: CASRKGQRRQETQYF
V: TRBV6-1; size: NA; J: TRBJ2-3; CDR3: CASSDSLAGSTDTQYF
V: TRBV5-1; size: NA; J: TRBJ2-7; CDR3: CASSLETSYEQYF
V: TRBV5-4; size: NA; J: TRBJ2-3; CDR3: CASSLVSSTDTQYF
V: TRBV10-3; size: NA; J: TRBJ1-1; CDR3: CAIRLQALDTEAFF
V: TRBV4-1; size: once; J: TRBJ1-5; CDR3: CASSQAPRTGINQPQHF
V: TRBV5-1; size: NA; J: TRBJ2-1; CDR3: CASSLEILGVGNEQFF